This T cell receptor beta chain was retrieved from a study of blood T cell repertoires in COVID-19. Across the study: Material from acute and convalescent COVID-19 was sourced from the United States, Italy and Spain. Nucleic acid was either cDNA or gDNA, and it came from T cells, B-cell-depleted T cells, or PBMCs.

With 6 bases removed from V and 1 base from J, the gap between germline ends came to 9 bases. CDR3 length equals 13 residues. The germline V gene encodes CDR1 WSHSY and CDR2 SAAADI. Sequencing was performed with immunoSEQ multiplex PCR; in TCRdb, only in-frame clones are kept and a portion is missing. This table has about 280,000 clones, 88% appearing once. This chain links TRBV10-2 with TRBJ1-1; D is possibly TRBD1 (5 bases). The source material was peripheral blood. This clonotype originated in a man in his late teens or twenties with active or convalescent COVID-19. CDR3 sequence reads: CASRDRANTEAFF. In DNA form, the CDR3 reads TGCGCCAGCAGAGACAGAGCGAACACTGAAGCTTTCTTT.